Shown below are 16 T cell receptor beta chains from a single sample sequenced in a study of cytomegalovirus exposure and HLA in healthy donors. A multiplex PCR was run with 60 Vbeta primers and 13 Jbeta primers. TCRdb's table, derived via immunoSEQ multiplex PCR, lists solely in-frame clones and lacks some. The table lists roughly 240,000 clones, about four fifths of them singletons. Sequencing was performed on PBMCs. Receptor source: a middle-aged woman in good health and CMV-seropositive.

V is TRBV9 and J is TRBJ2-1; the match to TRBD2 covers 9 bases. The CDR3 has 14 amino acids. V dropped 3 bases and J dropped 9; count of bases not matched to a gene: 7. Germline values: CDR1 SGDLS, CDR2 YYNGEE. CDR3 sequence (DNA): TGTGCCAGCAGCGCAGAGCGGGGGGACCGTGAGCAGTTCTTC. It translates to CASSAERGDREQFF.

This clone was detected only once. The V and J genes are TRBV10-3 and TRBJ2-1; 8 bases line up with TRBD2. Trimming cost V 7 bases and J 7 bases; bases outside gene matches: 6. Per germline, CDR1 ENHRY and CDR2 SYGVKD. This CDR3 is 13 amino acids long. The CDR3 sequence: CAITPGGGNEQFF. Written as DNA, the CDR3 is TGTGCCATCACCCCGGGAGGGGGAAATGAGCAGTTCTTC.

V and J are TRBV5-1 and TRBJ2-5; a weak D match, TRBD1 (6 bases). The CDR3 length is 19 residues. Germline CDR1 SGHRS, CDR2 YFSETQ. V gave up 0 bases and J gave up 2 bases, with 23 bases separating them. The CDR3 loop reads CASSLGLGQPGRHQETQYF. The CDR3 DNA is TGCGCCAGCAGCTTGGGCCTTGGACAGCCTGGACGACATCAAGAGACCCAGTACTTC.

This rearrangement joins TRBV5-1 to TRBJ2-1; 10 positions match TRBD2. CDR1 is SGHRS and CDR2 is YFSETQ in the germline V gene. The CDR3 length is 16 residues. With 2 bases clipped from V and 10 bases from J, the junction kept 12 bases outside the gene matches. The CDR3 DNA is TGCGCCAGCAGCTTTCGTCCCTGGACTAGCGGAAAAGAGCAGTTCTTC. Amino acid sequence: CASSFRPWTSGKEQFF. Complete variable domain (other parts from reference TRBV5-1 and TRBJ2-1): KAGVTQTPRYLIKTRGQQVTLSCSPISGHRSVSWYQQTPGQGLQFLFEYFSETQRNKGNFPGRFSGRQFSNSRSEMNVSTLELGDSALYLCASSFRPWTSGKEQFFGPGTRLTVL.

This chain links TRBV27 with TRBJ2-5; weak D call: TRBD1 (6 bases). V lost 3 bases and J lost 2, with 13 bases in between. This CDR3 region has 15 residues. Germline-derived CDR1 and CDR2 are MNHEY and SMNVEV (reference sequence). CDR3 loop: CASSLGRTVQETQYF. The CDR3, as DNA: TGTGCCAGCAGTTTGGGGCGGACAGTACAAGAGACCCAGTACTTC.

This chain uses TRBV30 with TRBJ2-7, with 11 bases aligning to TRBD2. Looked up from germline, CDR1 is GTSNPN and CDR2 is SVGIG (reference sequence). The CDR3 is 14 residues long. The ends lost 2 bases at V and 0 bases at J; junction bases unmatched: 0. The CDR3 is CAWSTSGSSYEQYF. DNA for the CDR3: TGTGCCTGGAGTACTAGCGGGAGCTCCTACGAGCAGTACTTC.

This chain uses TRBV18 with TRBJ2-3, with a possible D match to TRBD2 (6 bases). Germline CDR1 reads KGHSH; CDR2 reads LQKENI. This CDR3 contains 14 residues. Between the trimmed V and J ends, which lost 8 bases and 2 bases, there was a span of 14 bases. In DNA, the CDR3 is TGTGCCAGCCGGACCGCGGGGACCACAGATACGCAGTATTTT. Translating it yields CASRTAGTTDTQYF.

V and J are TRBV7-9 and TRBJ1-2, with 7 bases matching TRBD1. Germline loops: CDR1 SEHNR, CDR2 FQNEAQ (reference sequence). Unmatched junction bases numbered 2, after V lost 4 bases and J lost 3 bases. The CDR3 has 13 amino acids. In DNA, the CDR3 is TGTGCCAGCAGCTCGGGACAGCACTATGGCTACACCTTC. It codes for CASSSGQHYGYTF.

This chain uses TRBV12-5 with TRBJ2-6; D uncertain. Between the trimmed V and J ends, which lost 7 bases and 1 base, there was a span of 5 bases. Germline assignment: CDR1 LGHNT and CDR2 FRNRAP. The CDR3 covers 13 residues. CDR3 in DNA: TGTGCTAGTGCCCCATCTGGGGCCAACGTCCTGACTTTC. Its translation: CASAPSGANVLTF.

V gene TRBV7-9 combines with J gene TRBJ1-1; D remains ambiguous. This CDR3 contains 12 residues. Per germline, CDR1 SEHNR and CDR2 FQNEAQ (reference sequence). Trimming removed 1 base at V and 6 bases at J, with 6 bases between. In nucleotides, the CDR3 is TGTGCCAGCAGCTTAGTACCGGCTGAAGCTTTCTTT. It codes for CASSLVPAEAFF.

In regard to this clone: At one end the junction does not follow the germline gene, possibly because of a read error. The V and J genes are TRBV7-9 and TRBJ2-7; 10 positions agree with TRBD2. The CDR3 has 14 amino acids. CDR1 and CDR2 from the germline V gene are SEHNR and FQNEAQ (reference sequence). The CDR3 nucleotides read TGTTCCAGCAGCCATACTAGCGGGAAGCTCGAGCAGTACTTC. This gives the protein CSSSHTSGKLEQYF. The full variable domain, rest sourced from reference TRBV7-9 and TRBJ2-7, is DTGVSQNPRHKITKRGQNVTFRCDPISEHNRLYWYRQTLGQGPEFLTYFQNEAQLEKSRLLSDRFSAERPKGSFSTLEIQRTEQGDSAMYLCSSSHTSGKLEQYFGPGTRLTVT.

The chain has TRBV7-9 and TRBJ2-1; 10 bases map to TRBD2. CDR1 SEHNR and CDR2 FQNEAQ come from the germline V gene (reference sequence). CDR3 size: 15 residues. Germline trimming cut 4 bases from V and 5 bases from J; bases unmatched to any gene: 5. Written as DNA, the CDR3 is TGTGCCAGCAGCTCCGGGACTAGCGAGAACAATGAGCAGTTCTTC. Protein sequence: CASSSGTSENNEQFF. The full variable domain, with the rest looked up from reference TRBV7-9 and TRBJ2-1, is DTGVSQNPRHKITKRGQNVTFRCDPISEHNRLYWYRQTLGQGPEFLTYFQNEAQLEKSRLLSDRFSAERPKGSFSTLEIQRTEQGDSAMYLCASSSGTSENNEQFFGPGTRLTVL.

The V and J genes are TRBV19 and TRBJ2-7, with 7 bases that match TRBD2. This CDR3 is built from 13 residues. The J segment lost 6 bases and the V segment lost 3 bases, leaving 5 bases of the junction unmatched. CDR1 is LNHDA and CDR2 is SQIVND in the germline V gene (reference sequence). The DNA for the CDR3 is TGTGCCAGTAGTATCGCCGGGGAGGGCGAGCAGTACTTC. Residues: CASSIAGEGEQYF.

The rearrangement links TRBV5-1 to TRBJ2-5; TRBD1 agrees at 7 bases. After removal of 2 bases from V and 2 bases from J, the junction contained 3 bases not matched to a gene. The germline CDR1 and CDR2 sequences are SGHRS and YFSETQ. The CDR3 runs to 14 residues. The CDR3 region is CASSFGQVQETQYF. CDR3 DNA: TGCGCCAGCAGCTTCGGACAGGTTCAAGAGACCCAGTACTTC. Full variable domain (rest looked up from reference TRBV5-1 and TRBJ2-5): KAGVTQTPRYLIKTRGQQVTLSCSPISGHRSVSWYQQTPGQGLQFLFEYFSETQRNKGNFPGRFSGRQFSNSRSEMNVSTLELGDSALYLCASSFGQVQETQYFGPGTRLLVL.

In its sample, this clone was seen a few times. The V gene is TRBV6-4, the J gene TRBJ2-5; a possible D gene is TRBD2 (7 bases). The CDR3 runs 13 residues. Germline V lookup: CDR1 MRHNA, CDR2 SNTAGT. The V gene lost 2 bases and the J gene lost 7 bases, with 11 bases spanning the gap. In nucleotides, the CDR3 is TGTGCCAGCAGTGACCGAGGGGGGGCGACCCAGTACTTC. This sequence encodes CASSDRGGATQYF.

CDR3 sequence: CASSPRLVSGTDTQYF. The CDR3 bases are TGCGCCAGCAGCCCAAGACTAGTGTCGGGCACAGATACGCAGTATTTT. The chain employs TRBV5-1 and TRBJ2-3, with D possibly TRBD2 on 6 matching bases. Trimming pared 4 bases from V and 1 base from J, leaving 16 bases between. CDR3 length: 16 amino acids. Germline CDR1 SGHRS, CDR2 YFSETQ.